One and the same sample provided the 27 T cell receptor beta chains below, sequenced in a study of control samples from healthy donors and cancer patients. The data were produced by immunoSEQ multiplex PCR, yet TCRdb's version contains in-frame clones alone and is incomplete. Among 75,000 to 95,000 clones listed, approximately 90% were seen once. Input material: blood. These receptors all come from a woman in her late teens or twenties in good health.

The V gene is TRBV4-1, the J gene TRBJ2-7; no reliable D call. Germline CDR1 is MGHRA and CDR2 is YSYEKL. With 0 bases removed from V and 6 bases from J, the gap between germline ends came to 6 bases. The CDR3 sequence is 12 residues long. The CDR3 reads CASSQDGSEQYF. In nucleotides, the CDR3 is TGCGCCAGCAGCCAAGACGGAAGCGAGCAGTACTTC.

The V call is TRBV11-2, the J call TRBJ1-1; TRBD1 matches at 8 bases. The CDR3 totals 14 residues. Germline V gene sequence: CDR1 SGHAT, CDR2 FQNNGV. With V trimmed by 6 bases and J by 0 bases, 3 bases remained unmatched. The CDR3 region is CASSSDRVNTEAFF. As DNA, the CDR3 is TGTGCCAGCAGTTCGGACAGGGTGAACACTGAAGCTTTCTTT.

The CDR3 region has the DNA TGTGCCAGCAGCCCGACGACTAGTAGTTCCGAGCAGTACTTC. Residues: CASSPTTSSSEQYF. The V call is TRBV3-1 (or the pseudogene TRBV3-2), the J call TRBJ2-7; a weak D match, TRBD2 (6 bases). V dropped 4 bases and J dropped 6 bases, with 16 bases sitting between them. CDR1 LGHDT and CDR2 YNNKEL come from the germline V gene (reference sequence). This CDR3 is 14 amino acids long.

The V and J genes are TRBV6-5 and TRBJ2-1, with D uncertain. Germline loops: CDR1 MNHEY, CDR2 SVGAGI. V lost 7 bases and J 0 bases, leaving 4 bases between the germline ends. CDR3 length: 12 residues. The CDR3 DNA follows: TGTGCCAGCAAAAGCTCCTACAATGAGCAGTTCTTC. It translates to CASKSSYNEQFF.

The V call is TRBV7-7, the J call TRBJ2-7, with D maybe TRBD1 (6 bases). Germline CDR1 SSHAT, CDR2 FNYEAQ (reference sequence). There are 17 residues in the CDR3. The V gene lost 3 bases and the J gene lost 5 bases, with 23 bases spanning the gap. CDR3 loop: CASSFEFPPQGPHEQYF. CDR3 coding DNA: TGTGCCAGCAGCTTTGAATTCCCCCCCCAGGGGCCCCACGAGCAGTACTTC. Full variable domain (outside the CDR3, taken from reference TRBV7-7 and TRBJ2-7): GAGVSQSPRYKVTKRGQDVTLRCDPISSHATLYWYQQALGQGPEFLTYFNYEAQPDKSGLPSDRFSAERPEGSISTLTIQRTEQRDSAMYRCASSFEFPPQGPHEQYFGPGTRLTVT.

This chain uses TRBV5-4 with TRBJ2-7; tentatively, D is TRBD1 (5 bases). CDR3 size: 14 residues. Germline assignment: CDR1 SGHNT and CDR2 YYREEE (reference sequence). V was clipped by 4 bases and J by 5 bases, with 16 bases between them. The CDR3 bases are TGTGCCAGCAGCAGCAAGGACACGAGCGACGAGCAGTACTTC. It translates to CASSSKDTSDEQYF.

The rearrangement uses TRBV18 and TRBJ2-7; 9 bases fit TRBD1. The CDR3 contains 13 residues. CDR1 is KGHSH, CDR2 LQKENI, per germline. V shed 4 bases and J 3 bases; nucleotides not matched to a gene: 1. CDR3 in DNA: TGTGCCAGCTCACTGGGACAGGGCTACGAGCAGTACTTC. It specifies CASSLGQGYEQYF.

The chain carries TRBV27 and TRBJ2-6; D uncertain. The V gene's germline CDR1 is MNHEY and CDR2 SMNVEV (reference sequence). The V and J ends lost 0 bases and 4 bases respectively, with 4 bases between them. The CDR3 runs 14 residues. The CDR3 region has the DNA TGTGCCAGCAGTTTATCACCCGGGGCCAACGTCCTGACTTTC. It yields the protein CASSLSPGANVLTF.

DNA of the CDR3: TGTGCCAGCAGCTTAGTGTCGGGGGGGCTGGCCCATGAGCAGTTCTTC. Protein: CASSLVSGGLAHEQFF. The chain joins TRBV7-6 to TRBJ2-1, with 8 bases matching TRBD2. Trimming took 1 base from V and 8 from J; bases not matched to a gene: 10. Germline loops: CDR1 SGHVS, CDR2 FNYEAQ. There are 16 residues in the CDR3.

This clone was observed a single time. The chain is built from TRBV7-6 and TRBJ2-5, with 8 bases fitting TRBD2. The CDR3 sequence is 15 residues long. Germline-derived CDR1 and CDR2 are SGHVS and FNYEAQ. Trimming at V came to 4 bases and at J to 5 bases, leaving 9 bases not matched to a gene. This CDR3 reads CASSSTGGAGETQYF. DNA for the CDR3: TGTGCCAGCAGCTCCACCGGGGGGGCCGGGGAGACCCAGTACTTC.

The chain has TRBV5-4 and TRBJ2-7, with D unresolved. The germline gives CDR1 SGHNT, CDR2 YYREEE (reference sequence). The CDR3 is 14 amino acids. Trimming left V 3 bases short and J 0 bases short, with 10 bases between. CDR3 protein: CASSSDASSYEQYF. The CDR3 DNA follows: TGTGCCAGCAGCTCGGACGCTAGCTCCTACGAGCAGTACTTC.

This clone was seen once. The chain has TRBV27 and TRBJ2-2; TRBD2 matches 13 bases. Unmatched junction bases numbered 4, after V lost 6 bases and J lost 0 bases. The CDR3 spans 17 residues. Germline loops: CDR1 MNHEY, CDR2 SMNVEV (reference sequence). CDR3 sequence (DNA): TGTGCCAGCAGAAGAGGACTAGCGGGGGCGAACACCGGGGAGCTGTTTTTT. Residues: CASRRGLAGANTGELFF.

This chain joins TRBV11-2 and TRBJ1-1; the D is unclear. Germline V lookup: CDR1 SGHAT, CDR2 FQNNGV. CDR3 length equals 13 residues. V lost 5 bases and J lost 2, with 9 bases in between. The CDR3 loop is CASSPRENTEAFF. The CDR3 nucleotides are TGTGCCAGCAGCCCAAGGGAAAACACTGAAGCTTTCTTT. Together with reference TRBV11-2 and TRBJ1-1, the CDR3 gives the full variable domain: EAGVAQSPRYKIIEKRQSVAFWCNPISGHATLYWYQQILGQGPKLLIQFQNNGVVDDSQLPKDRFSAERLKGVDSTLKIQPAKLEDSAVYLCASSPRENTEAFFGQGTRLTVV.

CDR3 DNA sequence: TGCAGCGTTGTGAGTAACACTGAAGCTTTCTTT. It is translated as CSVVSNTEAFF. The J gene is TRBJ1-1, the V gene TRBV29-1; the D is unclear. This CDR3 has 11 amino acids. Germline V lookup: CDR1 SQVTM, CDR2 ANQGSEA. V shed 4 bases and J shed 2 bases, with 5 bases lying between them.

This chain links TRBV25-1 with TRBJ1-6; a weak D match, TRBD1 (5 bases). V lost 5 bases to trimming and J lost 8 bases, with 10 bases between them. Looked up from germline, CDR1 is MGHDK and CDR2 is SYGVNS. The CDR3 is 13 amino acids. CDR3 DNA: TGTGCCAGCAGTCAGGGCACCGATTCACCCCTCCACTTT. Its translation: CASSQGTDSPLHF.

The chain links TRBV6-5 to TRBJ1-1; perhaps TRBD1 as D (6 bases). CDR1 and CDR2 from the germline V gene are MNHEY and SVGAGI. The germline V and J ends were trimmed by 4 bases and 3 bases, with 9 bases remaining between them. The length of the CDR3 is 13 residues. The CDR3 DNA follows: TGTGCCAGCAGTTTATCAGGGGACACTGAAGCTTTCTTT. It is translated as CASSLSGDTEAFF.

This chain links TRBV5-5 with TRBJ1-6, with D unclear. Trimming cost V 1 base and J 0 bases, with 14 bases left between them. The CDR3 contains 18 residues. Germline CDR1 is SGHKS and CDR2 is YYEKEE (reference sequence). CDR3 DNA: TGTGCCAGCAGCTTGAGTGTCGTGACGAGCTCCTATAATTCACCCCTCCACTTT. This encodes CASSLSVVTSSYNSPLHF.

CDR3 nucleotide sequence: TGTGCTAGTATGAGCACAATCTCTGGAAACACCATATATTTT. As protein: CASMSTISGNTIYF. The J gene is TRBJ1-3, the V gene TRBV12-5; D is unresolved. V shed 8 bases and J shed 0 bases, with 11 bases lying between them. Germline values: CDR1 LGHNT, CDR2 FRNRAP. There are 14 residues in the CDR3. The full variable domain, with the rest looked up from reference TRBV12-5 and TRBJ1-3, is DARVTQTPRHKVTEMGQEVTMRCQPILGHNTVFWYRQTMMQGLELLAYFRNRAPLDDSGMPKDRFSAEMPDATLATLKIQPSEPRDSAVYFCASMSTISGNTIYFGEGSWLTVV.

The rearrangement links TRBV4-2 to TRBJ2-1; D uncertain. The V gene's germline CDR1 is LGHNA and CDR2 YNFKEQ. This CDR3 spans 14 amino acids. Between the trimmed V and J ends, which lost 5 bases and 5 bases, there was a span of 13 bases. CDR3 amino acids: CASSDWQGDNEQFF. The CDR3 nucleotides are TGTGCCAGCAGCGACTGGCAAGGTGACAATGAGCAGTTCTTC.

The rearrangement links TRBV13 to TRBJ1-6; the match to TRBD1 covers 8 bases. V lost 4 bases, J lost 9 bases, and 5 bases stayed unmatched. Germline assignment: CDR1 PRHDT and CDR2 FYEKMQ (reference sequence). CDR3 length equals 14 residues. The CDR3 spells CASSYRDRRSPLHF. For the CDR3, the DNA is TGTGCCAGCAGCTACCGGGACAGGCGTTCACCCCTCCACTTT.

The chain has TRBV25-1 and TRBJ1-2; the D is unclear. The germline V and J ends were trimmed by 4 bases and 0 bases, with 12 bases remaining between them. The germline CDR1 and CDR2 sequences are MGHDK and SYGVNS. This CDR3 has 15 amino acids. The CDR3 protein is CASSGFLITNYGYTF. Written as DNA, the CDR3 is TGTGCCAGCAGTGGATTCCTGATTACTAACTATGGCTACACCTTC.

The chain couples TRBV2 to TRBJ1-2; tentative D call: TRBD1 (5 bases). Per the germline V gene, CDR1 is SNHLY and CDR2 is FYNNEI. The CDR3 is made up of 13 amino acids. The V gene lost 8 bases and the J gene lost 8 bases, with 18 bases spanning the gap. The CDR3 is CASGAPGSRGYTF. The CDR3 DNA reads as TGTGCCAGCGGGGCCCCTGGTAGTCGGGGCTACACCTTC.

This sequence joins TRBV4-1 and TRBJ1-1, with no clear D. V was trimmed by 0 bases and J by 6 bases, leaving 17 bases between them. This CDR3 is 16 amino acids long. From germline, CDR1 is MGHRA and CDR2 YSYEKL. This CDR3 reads CASSQDQEGPAAEAFF. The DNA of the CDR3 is TGCGCCAGCAGCCAAGATCAGGAGGGCCCCGCGGCTGAAGCTTTCTTT.

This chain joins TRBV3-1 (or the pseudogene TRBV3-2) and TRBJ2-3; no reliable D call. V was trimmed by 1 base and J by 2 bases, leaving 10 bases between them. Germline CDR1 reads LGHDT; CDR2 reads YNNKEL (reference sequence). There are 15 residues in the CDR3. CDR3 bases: TGTGCCAGCAGCCAAGTTTGGGGTGACACAGATACGCAGTATTTT. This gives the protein CASSQVWGDTDTQYF.

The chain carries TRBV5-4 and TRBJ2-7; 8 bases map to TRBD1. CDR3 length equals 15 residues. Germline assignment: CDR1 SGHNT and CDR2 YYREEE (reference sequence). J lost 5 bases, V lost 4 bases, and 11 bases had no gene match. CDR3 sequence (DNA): TGTGCCAGCAGCCCGTGGACAGGGATAGGCGACGAGCAGTACTTC. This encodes CASSPWTGIGDEQYF.

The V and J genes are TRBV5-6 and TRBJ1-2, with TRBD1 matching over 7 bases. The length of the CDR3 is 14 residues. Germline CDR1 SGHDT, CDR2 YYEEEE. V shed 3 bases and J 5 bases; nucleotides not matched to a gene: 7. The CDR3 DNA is TGTGCCAGCAGCTCAGGGACAGCCCAATATGGCTACACCTTC. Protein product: CASSSGTAQYGYTF.

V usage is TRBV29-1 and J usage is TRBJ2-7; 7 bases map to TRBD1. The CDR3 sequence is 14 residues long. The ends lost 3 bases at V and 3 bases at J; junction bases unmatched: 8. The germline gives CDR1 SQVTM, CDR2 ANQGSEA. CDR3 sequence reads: CSVEKTGLNYEQYF. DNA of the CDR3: TGCAGCGTTGAGAAGACAGGGCTAAACTACGAGCAGTACTTC.